This TCR beta chain was identified in a study of metastatic and nonmetastatic thyroid tumors. This CDR3 is built from 13 residues. With 1 base clipped from V and 4 bases from J, the junction kept 0 bases outside the gene matches. CDR1 SEHNR and CDR2 FQNEAQ come from the germline V gene (reference sequence). TCRdb reassembled clones from the PCR reads with MiXCR. The repertoire has about 6,200 clones, around 30% of them found once; the top ten carry 15% to 20%. About this clone: Its target is unknown.

Study-wide results and caveats: Versus benign nodules, malignant thyroid tumors reportedly had significantly higher TCR beta diversity, in blood and tumor.

Prior to thyroid surgery, none of the patients had received any treatment. The chain combines TRBV7-9 with TRBJ1-1; 7 bases match TRBD1. Sequenced input: adjacent normal tissue. The sequence was collected from a female donor with papillary thyroid cancer or a benign thyroid nodule (not recorded which). Some clones in this sample may be carry-over from other donors' samples. The CDR3 nucleotides are TGTGCCAGCAGCTTAGACAGGGGCACTGAAGCTTTCTTT. It yields the protein CASSLDRGTEAFF. The whole variable domain, filled in from reference TRBV7-9 and TRBJ1-1, reads DTGVSQNPRHKITKRGQNVTFRCDPISEHNRLYWYRQTLGQGPEFLTYFQNEAQLEKSRLLSDRFSAERPKGSFSTLEIQRTEQGDSAMYLCASSLDRGTEAFFGQGTRLTVV.